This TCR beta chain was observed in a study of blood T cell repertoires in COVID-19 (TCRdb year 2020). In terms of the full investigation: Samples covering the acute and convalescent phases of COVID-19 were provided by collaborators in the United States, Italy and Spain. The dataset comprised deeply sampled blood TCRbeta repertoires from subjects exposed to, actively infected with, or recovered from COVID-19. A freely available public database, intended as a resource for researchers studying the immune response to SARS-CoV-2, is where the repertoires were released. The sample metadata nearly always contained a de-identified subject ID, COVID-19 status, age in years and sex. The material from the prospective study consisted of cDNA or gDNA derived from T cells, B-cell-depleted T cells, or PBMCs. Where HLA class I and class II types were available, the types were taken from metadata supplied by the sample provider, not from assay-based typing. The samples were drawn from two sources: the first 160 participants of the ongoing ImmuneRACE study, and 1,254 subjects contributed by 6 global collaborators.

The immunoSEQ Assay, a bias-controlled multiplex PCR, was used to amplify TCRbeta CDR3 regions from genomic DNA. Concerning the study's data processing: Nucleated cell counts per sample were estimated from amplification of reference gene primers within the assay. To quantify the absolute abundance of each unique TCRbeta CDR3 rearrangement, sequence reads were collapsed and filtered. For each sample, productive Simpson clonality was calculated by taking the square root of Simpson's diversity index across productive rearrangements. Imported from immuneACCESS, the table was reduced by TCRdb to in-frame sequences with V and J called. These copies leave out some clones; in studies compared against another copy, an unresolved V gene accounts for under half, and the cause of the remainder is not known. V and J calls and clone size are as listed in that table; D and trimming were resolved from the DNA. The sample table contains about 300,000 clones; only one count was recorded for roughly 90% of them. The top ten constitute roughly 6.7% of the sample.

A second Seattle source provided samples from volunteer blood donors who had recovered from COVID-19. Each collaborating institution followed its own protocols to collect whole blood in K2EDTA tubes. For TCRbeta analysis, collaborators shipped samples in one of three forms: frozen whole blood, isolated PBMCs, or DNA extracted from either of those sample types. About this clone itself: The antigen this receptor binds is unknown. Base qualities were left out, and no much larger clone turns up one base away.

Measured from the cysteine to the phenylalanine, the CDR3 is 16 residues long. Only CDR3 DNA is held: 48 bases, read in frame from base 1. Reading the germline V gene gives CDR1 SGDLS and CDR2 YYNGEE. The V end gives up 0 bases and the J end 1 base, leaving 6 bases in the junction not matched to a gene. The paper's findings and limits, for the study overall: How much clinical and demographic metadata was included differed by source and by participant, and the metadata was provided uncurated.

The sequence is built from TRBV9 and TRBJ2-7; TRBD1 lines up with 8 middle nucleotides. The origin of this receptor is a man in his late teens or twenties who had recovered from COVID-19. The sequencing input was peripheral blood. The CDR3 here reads CASSVDGRGLSYEQYF. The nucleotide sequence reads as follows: TGTGCCAGCAGCGTAGACGGCAGGGGGCTGTCCTACGAGCAGTACTTC.